Given below is one T cell receptor beta chain in context. The data belong to a study of technical replicates of blood from several donors. Trimming removed 3 bases from V and 9 bases from J; junction bases left unmatched: 7. Germline-derived CDR1 and CDR2 are SGHVS and FNYEAQ. There are 16 residues in the CDR3. Libraries were prepared by immunoSEQ multiplex PCR; TCRdb keeps only in-frame clonotypes and omits some of them. The data hold just over 95,000 clones, with about 95% observed a single time. The sample taken for sequencing was T cells isolated from PBMCs. The TCR originated in a human donor in good health. V and J are TRBV7-6 and TRBJ2-1, with TRBD2 matching 14 bases. In DNA form, the CDR3 reads TGTGCCAGCAGCTTCAGGGGACTAGCGGGAGTTGGTGAGCAGTTCTTC. This translates into CASSFRGLAGVGEQFF.